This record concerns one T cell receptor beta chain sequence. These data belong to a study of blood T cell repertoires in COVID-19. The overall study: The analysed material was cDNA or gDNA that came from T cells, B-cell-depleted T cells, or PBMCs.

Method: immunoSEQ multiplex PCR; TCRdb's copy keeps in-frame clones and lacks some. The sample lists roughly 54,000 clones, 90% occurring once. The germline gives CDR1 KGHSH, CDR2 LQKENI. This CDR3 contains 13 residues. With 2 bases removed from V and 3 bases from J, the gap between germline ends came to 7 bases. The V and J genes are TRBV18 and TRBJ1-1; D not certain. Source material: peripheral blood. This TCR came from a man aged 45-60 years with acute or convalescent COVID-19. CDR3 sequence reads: CASSPWADTEAFF. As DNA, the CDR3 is TGTGCCAGCTCACCATGGGCAGACACTGAAGCTTTCTTT. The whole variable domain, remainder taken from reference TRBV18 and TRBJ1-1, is NAGVMQNPRHLVRRRGQEARLRCSPMKGHSHVYWYRQLPEEGLKFMVYLQKENIIDESGMPKERFSAEFPKEGPSILRIQQVVRGDSAAYFCASSPWADTEAFFGQGTRLTVV.